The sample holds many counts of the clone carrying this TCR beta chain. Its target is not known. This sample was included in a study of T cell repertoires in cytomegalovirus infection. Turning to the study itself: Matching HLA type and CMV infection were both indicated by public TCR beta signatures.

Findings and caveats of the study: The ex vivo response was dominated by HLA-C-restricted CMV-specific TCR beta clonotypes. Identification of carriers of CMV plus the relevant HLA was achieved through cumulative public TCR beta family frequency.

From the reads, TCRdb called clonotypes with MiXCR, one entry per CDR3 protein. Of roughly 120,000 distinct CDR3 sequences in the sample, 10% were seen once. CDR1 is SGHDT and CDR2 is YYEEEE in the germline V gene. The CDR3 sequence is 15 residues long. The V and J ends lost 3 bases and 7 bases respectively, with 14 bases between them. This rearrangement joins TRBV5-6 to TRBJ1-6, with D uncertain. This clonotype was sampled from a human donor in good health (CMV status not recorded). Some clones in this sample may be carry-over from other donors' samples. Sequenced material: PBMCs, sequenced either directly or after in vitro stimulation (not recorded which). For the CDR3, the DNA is TGTGCCAGCAGCTCAACTTGGGCGGGGAATTCACCCCTCCACTTT. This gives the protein CASSSTWAGNSPLHF.